The 32 T cell receptor beta chains given below trace back to one sample, sequenced in a study of control samples from healthy donors and cancer patients. Assay used: immunoSEQ multiplex PCR; TCRdb lists only in-frame clones, some missing. The table includes approximately 140,000 clones, 93% detected once. The specimen was blood. These receptors came from a man aged 18 to 30 in good health.

This chain links TRBV6-6 with TRBJ1-2; TRBD1 is a possible D gene (5 bases). Germline V gives CDR1 MNHNY, CDR2 SVGAGI (reference sequence). V lost 0 bases to trimming and J lost 5 bases, with 13 bases between them. The CDR3 contains 15 residues. Written as DNA, the CDR3 is TGTGCCAGCAGTTACTCTCCAGGGCAATTTTATGGCTACACCTTC. This translates into CASSYSPGQFYGYTF.

The CDR3 is CASSRGASTDTQYF. The CDR3, as DNA: TGTGCCAGCTCTCGGGGGGCTAGCACAGATACGCAGTATTTT. The chain recombines TRBV18 with TRBJ2-3, with D perhaps matching TRBD2 (7 bases). V was cut by 6 bases and J by 0 bases, with 10 bases left in between. The CDR3 totals 14 residues. Germline CDR1 reads KGHSH; CDR2 reads LQKENI.

The CDR3 DNA reads TGTGCCAGTACGGGCGCAACCTCTGGAAACACCATATATTTT. Amino acids: CASTGATSGNTIYF. This chain links TRBV19 with TRBJ1-3; D remains unclear. The CDR3 has 14 amino acids. Germline V CDR1 and CDR2: LNHDA, SQIVND (reference sequence). V dropped 7 bases and J dropped 0 bases, with 10 bases sitting between them.

The rearrangement uses TRBV4-3 and TRBJ2-1, with 8 bases matching TRBD2. The CDR3 contains 15 residues. Trimming at V came to 4 bases and at J to 3 bases, leaving 5 bases not matched to a gene. CDR1 and CDR2 from the germline V gene are LGHNA and YSLEER. The CDR3 loop is CASSRGTRSYNEQFF. Written as DNA, the CDR3 is TGCGCCAGCAGCCGTGGGACTAGAAGCTACAATGAGCAGTTCTTC.

Only a few counts were recorded for this clone. V gene TRBV2 combines with J gene TRBJ2-7; a possible D gene is TRBD2 (5 bases). Germline V lookup: CDR1 SNHLY, CDR2 FYNNEI. V shed 4 bases and J shed 0 bases, with 13 bases lying between them. The CDR3 consists of 15 residues. The CDR3 protein is CASSVQTGSSYEQYF. The DNA for the CDR3 is TGTGCCAGCAGTGTCCAGACGGGAAGCTCCTACGAGCAGTACTTC.

The chain has TRBV4-1 and TRBJ2-7, with TRBD2 as a possible D gene (6 bases). The CDR3 is 14 residues long. Germline CDR1 is MGHRA and CDR2 is YSYEKL. Trimming cost V 0 bases and J 0 bases, with 6 bases left between them. Here the CDR3 DNA reads TGCGCCAGCAGCCAAGACGGGAGCTCCTACGAGCAGTACTTC. As protein: CASSQDGSSYEQYF.

The chain links TRBV9 to TRBJ2-3; D is perhaps TRBD2 (5 bases). Germline V CDR1 and CDR2: SGDLS, YYNGEE. CDR3 length: 12 residues. V was pared by 7 bases and J by 9 bases, with 15 bases between. This CDR3 reads CASQGLPGTQYF. The CDR3 nucleotides read TGTGCCAGCCAAGGACTGCCGGGGACGCAGTATTTT.

V usage is TRBV6-5 and J usage is TRBJ2-5; either TRBD1 or TRBD2 may supply D (6 bases each). CDR1 is MNHEY, CDR2 SVGAGI, per germline. This CDR3 has 15 residues. V lost 7 bases and J lost 1, with 16 bases in between. The CDR3 DNA follows: TGTGCCAGCACTGTATTAGGGGGGTTCCAAGAGACCCAGTACTTC. It yields the protein CASTVLGGFQETQYF.

The chain recombines TRBV5-1 with TRBJ1-3, with 9 bases fitting TRBD1. Germline assignment: CDR1 SGHRS and CDR2 YFSETQ. V lost 4 bases to trimming and J lost 1 base; unmatched junction nucleotides: 6. This CDR3 has 16 residues. In DNA form, the CDR3 reads TGCGCCAGCAGCCGCTCCGGGACAGGGTCTGGAAACACCATATATTTT. Translated: CASSRSGTGSGNTIYF.

V is TRBV18 and J is TRBJ2-1, with TRBD1 as a possible D gene (5 bases). V was clipped by 2 bases and J by 4 bases, with 9 bases between them. CDR1 is KGHSH, CDR2 LQKENI, per germline. This CDR3 comprises 14 residues. The CDR3 DNA reads TGTGCCAGCTCACCAGCGGACACTTACAATGAGCAGTTCTTC. Protein sequence: CASSPADTYNEQFF.

This clone was detected only a few times. The chain couples TRBV6-5 to TRBJ2-7, with TRBD2 as a possible D gene (6 bases). V shed 10 bases and J shed 2 bases, with 12 bases lying between them. The CDR3 sequence is 12 residues long. CDR1 is MNHEY, CDR2 SVGAGI, per germline. CDR3 nucleotides: TGTGCCACGCGGGACCCAGCCTACGAGCAGTACTTC. Encoded protein: CATRDPAYEQYF.

In this sample, this clone turned up once. This chain uses TRBV12-3 or TRBV12-4 with TRBJ1-5; TRBD1 matches at 7 bases. The V segment lost 9 bases and the J segment 9 bases; nucleotides outside the gene matches: 8. The CDR3 contains 12 residues. The CDR3 is CASIQGHGPQHF. CDR3 DNA sequence: TGTGCCAGTATACAGGGGCATGGGCCCCAGCATTTT.

The chain recombines TRBV7-2 with TRBJ2-3, with 8 bases lining up with TRBD2. This CDR3 has 17 residues. Germline values: CDR1 SGHTA, CDR2 FQGNSA. After removal of 7 bases from V and 0 bases from J, the junction contained 12 bases not matched to a gene. This CDR3 reads CASTGGRTYLSTDTQYF. The CDR3, as DNA: TGTGCCAGCACTGGCGGGAGGACATACCTTAGCACAGATACGCAGTATTTT. The full variable domain, in which reference TRBV7-2 and TRBJ2-3 provide the parts outside the CDR3, is GAGVSQSPSNKVTEKGKDVELRCDPISGHTALYWYRQSLGQGLEFLIYFQGNSAPDKSGLPSDRFSAERTGGSVSTLTIQRTQQEDSAVYLCASTGGRTYLSTDTQYFGPGTRLTVL.

The J gene is TRBJ1-2, the V gene TRBV5-6; TRBD1 matches 7 bases. Germline V gene lookup returns CDR1 SGHDT and CDR2 YYEEEE. V dropped 2 bases and J dropped 0; count of bases not matched to a gene: 7. The CDR3 runs to 16 residues. For the CDR3, the DNA is TGTGCCAGCAGCTTATATAGGGGGCTAGCTAACTATGGCTACACCTTC. Translating it yields CASSLYRGLANYGYTF.

CDR3 residues: CASSANRDSSGNTIYF. CDR3 DNA sequence: TGTGCCAGCAGTGCAAACCGGGACAGCTCTGGAAACACCATATATTTT. This chain joins TRBV6-1 and TRBJ1-3; 7 bases are a match to TRBD1. CDR1 and CDR2 (germline): MNHNS, SASEGT. V lost 4 bases, J lost 0 bases, and 6 bases stayed unmatched. The CDR3 is 16 residues long.

This clone was counted only a few times. The chain couples TRBV5-1 to TRBJ2-7; D gene unclear. The CDR3 runs to 18 residues. The V and J ends lost 0 bases and 3 bases respectively, with 22 bases between them. Germline V CDR1 and CDR2: SGHRS, YFSETQ. CDR3 DNA sequence: TGCGCCAGCAGCTTGGGGAACTTCGAGAAAGGAATTAACTACGAGCAGTACTTC. Translated, it gives CASSLGNFEKGINYEQYF.

This chain uses TRBV28 with TRBJ1-4; D unresolved. CDR1 and CDR2 from the germline V gene are MDHEN and SYDVKM. This CDR3 region has 14 residues. Trimming left V 9 bases short and J 4 bases short, with 15 bases between. This chain's CDR3 is CASSRAENNEKLFF. As DNA, the CDR3 is TGTGCCAGTAGTAGGGCGGAAAATAATGAAAAACTGTTTTTT.

V and J are TRBV3-1 (or the pseudogene TRBV3-2) and TRBJ1-2; a possible D gene is TRBD1 (5 bases). With 0 bases removed from V and 6 bases from J, the gap between germline ends came to 14 bases. This CDR3 contains 15 residues. Germline V gives CDR1 LGHDT, CDR2 YNNKEL (reference sequence). CDR3: CASSQEFDRANGYTF. The DNA of the CDR3 is TGTGCCAGCAGCCAAGAGTTTGACAGAGCAAATGGCTACACCTTC.

The chain has TRBV7-8 and TRBJ2-3; 8 nucleotides line up with TRBD1. Trimming took 5 bases from V and 4 from J; bases not matched to a gene: 8. Germline CDR1 is SGHVS and CDR2 is FQNEAQ. The CDR3 has 15 amino acids. CDR3 loop: CASSLRTGKADTQYF. As DNA, the CDR3 is TGTGCCAGCAGCCTCCGGACAGGGAAGGCAGATACGCAGTATTTT.

The chain links TRBV11-2 to TRBJ2-1; D is unresolved. Germline V CDR1 and CDR2: SGHAT, FQNNGV. The V gene lost 2 bases and the J gene lost 1 base, with 15 bases spanning the gap. The CDR3 is 17 residues long. The CDR3: CASSLPPIPPSYNEQFF. The CDR3 DNA follows: TGTGCCAGCAGCTTACCACCGATACCCCCATCCTACAATGAGCAGTTCTTC.

The rearrangement joins TRBV6-5 to TRBJ1-4; perhaps TRBD1 as D (5 bases). This CDR3 has 14 residues. V was pared by 8 bases and J by 0 bases, with 10 bases between. The V gene's germline CDR1 is MNHEY and CDR2 SVGAGI. CDR3 bases: TGTGCCAGCGCATTAGGGGCAACTAATGAAAAACTGTTTTTT. Amino acids: CASALGATNEKLFF.

In its sample, this clone was seen once. This rearrangement joins TRBV7-9 to TRBJ2-1; D perhaps matches TRBD2 (6 bases). With 4 bases removed from V and 9 bases from J, the gap between germline ends came to 19 bases. Looked up from germline, CDR1 is SEHNR and CDR2 is FQNEAQ (reference sequence). CDR3 size: 15 residues. As DNA, the CDR3 is TGTGCCAGCAGCTCGACCGGGACTGGGGTTTTTGAGCAGTTCTTC. Translated: CASSSTGTGVFEQFF.

The chain links TRBV5-6 to TRBJ2-7; no clear D. The length of the CDR3 is 12 residues. Germline CDR1 SGHDT, CDR2 YYEEEE. Between the trimmed V and J ends, which lost 4 bases and 3 bases, there was a span of 8 bases. The CDR3 DNA follows: TGTGCCAGCAGCACCTACATCTACGAGCAGTACTTC. It yields the protein CASSTYIYEQYF.

This clone is a singleton in its sample. This chain joins TRBV27 and TRBJ2-7; the match to TRBD1 covers 8 bases. The germline V gene has CDR1 MNHEY and CDR2 SMNVEV (reference sequence). The junction had 1 base not matched to a gene; V was cut back by 2 bases and J by 4 bases. The CDR3 totals 13 residues. CDR3 nucleotides: TGTGCCAGCAGTTTAGGGACAGGTTACGAGCAGTACTTC. Translating gives CASSLGTGYEQYF.

The rearrangement joins TRBV5-4 to TRBJ2-3, with D possibly TRBD1 on 5 matching bases. Germline V gene lookup returns CDR1 SGHNT and CDR2 YYREEE (reference sequence). Trimming took off 4 bases at V and 0 bases at J, with 15 bases between the two ends. The CDR3 spans 16 residues. Here the CDR3 DNA reads TGTGCCAGCAGCGCACCAGGGCACCAGAGCACAGATACGCAGTATTTT. Amino acid sequence: CASSAPGHQSTDTQYF.

This chain connects TRBV3-1 (or the pseudogene TRBV3-2) to TRBJ1-1, with TRBD1 matching over 7 bases. V gave up 5 bases and J gave up 2 bases; unmatched junction bases: 2. Germline V lookup: CDR1 LGHDT, CDR2 YNNKEL (reference sequence). The CDR3 has 13 residues. DNA for the CDR3: TGTGCCAGCAGCTACAGGGGAAACACTGAAGCTTTCTTT. Residues: CASSYRGNTEAFF.

V and J are TRBV9 and TRBJ2-1; D may be TRBD2 (5 bases). CDR1 and CDR2 (germline): SGDLS, YYNGEE. The CDR3 has 13 amino acids. The ends were cut back, 3 bases at V and 7 bases at J, with 11 bases in the middle. CDR3 sequence (DNA): TGTGCCAGCAGCGCGTCTAGCTCAAATGAGCAGTTCTTC. The encoded protein is CASSASSSNEQFF. The full variable domain, completed using reference TRBV9 and TRBJ2-1, is DSGVTQTPKHLITATGQRVTLRCSPRSGDLSVYWYQQSLDQGLQFLIQYYNGEERAKGNILERFSAQQFPDLHSELNLSSLELGDSALYFCASSASSSNEQFFGPGTRLTVL.

The V gene is TRBV18, the J gene TRBJ2-3; 9 positions match TRBD1. This CDR3 has 14 residues. The germline V gene has CDR1 KGHSH and CDR2 LQKENI. With 4 bases clipped from V and 1 base from J, the junction kept 0 bases outside the gene matches. CDR3 loop: CASSRDRGTDTQYF. The DNA for the CDR3 is TGTGCCAGCTCACGGGACAGGGGCACAGATACGCAGTATTTT.

The CDR3 DNA is TGTGCCAGCAGCGTATCAGAGGACTATGGCTACACCTTC. Amino acid sequence: CASSVSEDYGYTF. The chain recombines TRBV9 with TRBJ1-2, with unresolved D. The CDR3 loop spans 13 amino acids. Looked up from germline, CDR1 is SGDLS and CDR2 is YYNGEE. V lost 1 base, J lost 3 bases, and 7 bases lay in between.

The chain links TRBV4-3 to TRBJ2-3; possible D gene TRBD1, 6 bases. The V gene's germline CDR1 is LGHNA and CDR2 YSLEER. The V gene lost 0 bases and the J gene lost 6 bases, with 16 bases spanning the gap. This CDR3 has 16 amino acids. The CDR3 nucleotides are TGCGCCAGCAGCCAAGATGGGGACACTTCGAGGGATACGCAGTATTTT. Residues: CASSQDGDTSRDTQYF.

The chain is built from TRBV5-1 and TRBJ1-2; possible D gene TRBD1, 5 bases. The CDR3 totals 14 residues. V dropped 4 bases and J dropped 6 bases, with 16 bases sitting between them. Germline V CDR1 and CDR2: SGHRS, YFSETQ. The DNA for the CDR3 is TGCGCCAGCAGCCCCTGGGAGGGGCAAGATGGCTACACCTTC. It codes for CASSPWEGQDGYTF.

The chain uses TRBV12-3 or TRBV12-4 and TRBJ2-3; D unresolved. V was pared by 2 bases and J by 6 bases, with 3 bases between. The CDR3 runs 11 residues. The DNA of the CDR3 is TGTGCCAGCAGTTTAAGGGATACGCAGTATTTT. Translated, it gives CASSLRDTQYF.